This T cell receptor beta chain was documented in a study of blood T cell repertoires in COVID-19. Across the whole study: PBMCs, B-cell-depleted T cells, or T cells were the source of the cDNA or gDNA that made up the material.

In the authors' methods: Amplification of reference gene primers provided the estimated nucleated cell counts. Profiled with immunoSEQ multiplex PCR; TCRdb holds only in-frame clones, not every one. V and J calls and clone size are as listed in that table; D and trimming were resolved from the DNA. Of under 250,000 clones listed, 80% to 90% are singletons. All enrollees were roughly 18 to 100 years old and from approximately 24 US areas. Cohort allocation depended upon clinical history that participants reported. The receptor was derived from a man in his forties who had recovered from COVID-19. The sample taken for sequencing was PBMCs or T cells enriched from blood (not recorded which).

The CDR3 coding sequence is TGTGCCAGCAGCTTAGTGGGGGGCTCCTACGAGCAGTACTTC. It translates to CASSLVGGSYEQYF. This chain uses TRBV7-9 with TRBJ2-7, with a possible D match to TRBD2 (6 bases). From germline, CDR1 is SEHNR and CDR2 FQNEAQ (reference sequence). Deletions cut 1 base from V and 0 bases from J, with 7 bases between. This CDR3 comprises 14 residues. The complete variable domain, with remaining parts taken from reference TRBV7-9 and TRBJ2-7, reads DTGVSQNPRHKITKRGQNVTFRCDPISEHNRLYWYRQTLGQGPEFLTYFQNEAQLEKSRLLSDRFSAERPKGSFSTLEIQRTEQGDSAMYLCASSLVGGSYEQYFGPGTRLTVT.